The sequence of this T cell receptor beta chain was determined in a study of T cells after yellow fever vaccination (dated by TCRdb to about 2019). For context, the study as a whole: Using CD3, CD45RA, CCR7 and CD95 staining, memory subsets (EM, EMRA, CM and Tscm) were sorted on a BD FACS Aria III. The SMART-Seq v4 Ultra Low Input RNA kit was used to prepare libraries from fractions with low cell numbers. To track T-cell clones before and after primary and booster YFV17D yellow fever vaccination, bulk TCR alpha and beta repertoires were sequenced longitudinally. Two healthy male donors, one aged 18 to 30 and one aged 30 to 40 years, were included in the cohort. Blood was collected at multiple timepoints before and after primary and secondary immunization, and bulk PBMC replicates and cell subsets were isolated. Sorting of memory subsets took place on days 0, 15 and 45 and at 18 months after primary vaccination, as well as on days 0, 15 and 45 after the 30-year booster.

Read against the paper, the sample's treatment or condition label means: live attenuated yellow fever vaccine strain. PBMCs were isolated from peripheral blood using a standard Ficoll-Paque protocol. The RNeasy Micro Kit was used to extract RNA from sorted memory subsets. This clonotype was counted ten times or more. Per-nucleotide qualities are absent, and no much larger clonotype sits a single base away. Overall study outcomes, separate from this receptor: The secondary T-cell response was found to be weaker but faster than the primary response, with a peak reached on day 5 rather than on day 15. Only a couple of donors were included in the study, so the extent to which the findings can be generalized is limited. Computational filtering was needed because FACS-sorted repertoires could contain abundant contaminating clonotypes from the bulk population. Most clones expanded after primary vaccination (around 96% of CD4 and roughly 88% of CD8) were re-detected after the booster, suggesting that broad memory maintenance occurred. In the sorted memory subsets on day 0, nearly all vaccine-responding clonotypes were below the level of detection. A small fraction of clonotypes showed up in both the CD4 and CD8 compartments, probably as a result of convergent recombination.

The germline V gene provides CDR1 SGHTA and CDR2 FQGNSA. The CDR3 runs 17 residues from the cysteine to the phenylalanine. The DNA shown is the 51-base CDR3, in frame from base 1. The V and J ends are trimmed by 4 bases and 0 bases, leaving 16 bases between them. Data came from an Illumina NovaSeq 6000. TCR cDNA was synthesized by 5'RACE template switching, which introduced a universal primer site and unique molecular identifiers. cDNA synthesis was primed from both the TCR alpha and TCR beta constant segments. Two PCR steps were used to amplify libraries, with sample barcodes and sequencing adapters being added in the second step. Sequencing of the libraries was done on either Illumina HiSeq 2500 (2x100 bp) or NovaSeq (2x150 bp). Per the authors' processing: Reads were demultiplexed and collapsed into UMI consensus sequences with MIGEC, and V(D)J alignment was performed with MiXCR. Using edgeR on replicate PBMC samples, clonotypes were called vaccine-responding if FDR was below 0.01 and the log2 fold change was above 5 up to day 15. Each bulk clonotype received a CD4 or CD8 identity based on whether the sequenced CD4 or CD8 repertoire contained that clonotype at higher abundance. Clonotype frequencies in memory subsets were weighted by FACS-sorted cell numbers to estimate each clone's distribution across memory phenotypes. The public reads were run again by TCRdb, first through fastp at Q25 and then through MiXCR, and only productive beta chains were kept. For every CDR3 protein sequence, its rows merge into one entry that carries the most common genes and DNA. The V and J calls and clone size come from TCRdb's table, not from the authors' own analysis. The sample profile shows about 27,000 distinct CDR3 sequences; around 4.3% of them were found once. The ten largest clones take up around 35% of the sample.

This receptor was obtained from a man between 18 and 35 years old who received the YFV17D yellow fever vaccine. Sequenced here: PBMCs, either bulk or a sorted T-cell subset (CD4+, CD8+, memory, or dextramer-sorted; not recorded which), sampled on the day of the yellow fever booster vaccination. The chain couples TRBV7-2 to TRBJ2-1; the D gene is perhaps TRBD2, from 5 matching bases. The CDR3: CASSSGFPGSSYNEQFF. The DNA is as follows: TGTGCCAGCAGCTCAGGATTCCCGGGGAGCTCCTACAATGAGCAGTTCTTC.